Listed here are 15 T cell receptor beta chains from one sample, sequenced in a study of cytomegalovirus exposure and HLA in healthy donors. PCR used 60 Vbeta primers and 13 Jbeta primers. Assay: immunoSEQ multiplex PCR; the TCRdb copy retains only in-frame clones and omits some. The data contain some 150,000 clones, about three quarters of them singletons. Sequencing was performed on PBMCs. The receptors here all came from a middle-aged woman in good health and CMV-seronegative.

Written as DNA, the CDR3 is TGTGCCAGCAGCCCCTGGGGGGACCACACCGGGGAGCTGTTTTTT. Its translation is CASSPWGDHTGELFF. The chain is built from TRBV9 and TRBJ2-2; the D gene is possibly TRBD2 (6 bases). V lost 4 bases and J 3 bases, leaving 13 bases between the germline ends. Germline V gene lookup returns CDR1 SGDLS and CDR2 YYNGEE. The CDR3 sequence is 15 residues long.

The chain links TRBV5-4 to TRBJ2-3; maybe TRBD1 (6 bases). Trimming took 3 bases from V and 1 from J, leaving 9 bases between them. The CDR3 covers 14 residues. CDR1 SGHNT and CDR2 YYREEE come from the germline V gene (reference sequence). The CDR3, as DNA: TGTGCCAGCAGCTCACAGGGCCGCACAGATACGCAGTATTTT. It codes for CASSSQGRTDTQYF.

V is TRBV10-1 and J is TRBJ2-7; 11 nucleotides align to TRBD1. This CDR3 is 16 amino acids long. V lost 6 bases to trimming and J lost 0 bases; unmatched junction nucleotides: 7. Per germline, CDR1 WNHNN and CDR2 SYGVQD (reference sequence). CDR3 in DNA: TGCGCCAGCAGCCCCCCCGGGACAGGGGGCTCCTACGAGCAGTACTTC. Translation: CASSPPGTGGSYEQYF.

The table lists this clone with a count of one. J is TRBJ2-3 and V is TRBV11-2, with D possibly being TRBD1 (6 bases). Trimming removed 1 base from V and 6 bases from J, with 14 bases in between. The V gene's germline CDR1 is SGHAT and CDR2 FQNNGV. CDR3 length: 15 amino acids. Here the CDR3 reads CASSLAGAGWDTQYF. CDR3 nucleotides: TGTGCCAGCAGCTTAGCAGGGGCAGGGTGGGATACGCAGTATTTT.

The V gene is TRBV10-1, the J gene TRBJ2-7; D might be TRBD1 (6 bases). V lost 10 bases and J lost 0, with 13 bases in between. CDR3 size: 13 residues. Germline values: CDR1 WNHNN, CDR2 SYGVQD (reference sequence). The CDR3: CATPRQVSYEQYF. Written as DNA, the CDR3 is TGCGCCACCCCTAGACAGGTCTCCTACGAGCAGTACTTC.

The CDR3 region is CASSLSIRNTEAFF. The CDR3 DNA reads TGTGCCAGCAGTTTATCTATCCGCAACACTGAAGCTTTCTTT. The rearrangement uses TRBV28 and TRBJ1-1; no clear D gene. Germline assignment: CDR1 MDHEN and CDR2 SYDVKM. The CDR3 has 14 amino acids. V shed 1 base and J shed 2 bases, with 8 bases lying between them.

V usage is TRBV9 and J usage is TRBJ2-5; 9 positions match TRBD2. CDR3 size: 17 residues. J was trimmed by 1 base and V by 3 bases; bases with no gene match: 10. Germline-derived CDR1 and CDR2 are SGDLS and YYNGEE. The CDR3 is CASSAPGSGGSQETQYF. The CDR3 coding sequence is TGTGCCAGCAGCGCCCCCGGGAGCGGGGGGTCCCAAGAGACCCAGTACTTC.

The genes are TRBV2 and TRBJ2-1, with D hard to call. The V gene lost 4 bases and the J gene lost 3 bases, with 4 bases spanning the gap. Germline V gives CDR1 SNHLY, CDR2 FYNNEI. The CDR3 has 12 residues. CDR3 residues: CASSGSYNEQFF. In DNA, the CDR3 is TGTGCCAGCAGTGGCAGCTACAATGAGCAGTTCTTC.

This clone was counted once. This chain links TRBV29-1 with TRBJ2-1, with D perhaps matching TRBD1 (6 bases). Germline V lookup: CDR1 SQVTM, CDR2 ANQGSEA. The CDR3 totals 14 residues. The ends were cut back, 6 bases at V and 4 bases at J, with 16 bases in the middle. CDR3: CSVDISGDYNEQFF. CDR3 in DNA: TGCAGCGTCGACATTTCAGGGGATTACAATGAGCAGTTCTTC.

This clone was observed a handful of times. The chain uses TRBV5-1 and TRBJ1-1, with D possibly matching TRBD1 (6 bases). This CDR3 is 14 amino acids long. V shed 4 bases and J shed 0 bases, with 10 bases lying between them. CDR1 is SGHRS and CDR2 is YFSETQ in the germline V gene. The CDR3 protein is CASSRGHMNTEAFF. CDR3 DNA sequence: TGCGCCAGCAGCAGGGGACACATGAACACTGAAGCTTTCTTT.

The chain joins TRBV11-3 to TRBJ2-2, with a tentative D call TRBD1 (6 bases). The CDR3 totals 15 residues. The germline V gene encodes CDR1 SGHNT and CDR2 YENEEA. The V end lost 4 bases, the J end lost 2 bases, and 11 bases lay between the germline ends. The DNA for the CDR3 is TGTGCCAGCAGCTCGAGGGGGACAAACACCGGGGAGCTGTTTTTT. Translating gives CASSSRGTNTGELFF.

DNA for the CDR3: TGTGCCAGCAGCTTTCCTTCCGGGACAGGGGATTCACCCCTCCACTTT. The encoded protein is CASSFPSGTGDSPLHF. V is TRBV5-6 and J is TRBJ1-6; 10 bases are a match to TRBD1. This CDR3 comprises 16 residues. The V and J ends lost 2 bases and 8 bases, in that order; junction bases with no gene match: 7. The germline V gene encodes CDR1 SGHDT and CDR2 YYEEEE.

The chain employs TRBV27 and TRBJ2-7; D is perhaps TRBD1 (6 bases). The V end lost 2 bases, the J end lost 1 base, and 12 bases lay between the germline ends. The CDR3 has 15 residues. Germline V lookup: CDR1 MNHEY, CDR2 SMNVEV (reference sequence). CDR3 in DNA: TGTGCCAGCAGTTTACAGACAGGCAGGTCCTACGAGCAGTACTTC. Translating gives CASSLQTGRSYEQYF.

V usage is TRBV28 and J usage is TRBJ2-5; TRBD2 agrees at 15 bases. V trimming: 4 bases; J trimming: 10 bases; junction bases outside the gene matches: 16. Germline lookup yields CDR1 MDHEN and CDR2 SYDVKM. This CDR3 spans 18 amino acids. The CDR3 nucleotides are TGTGCCAGCAGTTCCTCGGGACTAGCGGGAGGTGGGGGTCGTGTCCAGTACTTC. It translates to CASSSSGLAGGGGRVQYF.

The chain carries TRBV5-4 and TRBJ2-5; tentatively, D is TRBD2 (6 bases). V was clipped by 5 bases and J by 1 base, with 9 bases between them. CDR3 length: 13 amino acids. CDR1 is SGHNT, CDR2 YYREEE, per germline (reference sequence). This chain's CDR3 is CASSTGSQETQYF. CDR3 sequence (DNA): TGTGCCAGCAGTACCGGGAGCCAAGAGACCCAGTACTTC.